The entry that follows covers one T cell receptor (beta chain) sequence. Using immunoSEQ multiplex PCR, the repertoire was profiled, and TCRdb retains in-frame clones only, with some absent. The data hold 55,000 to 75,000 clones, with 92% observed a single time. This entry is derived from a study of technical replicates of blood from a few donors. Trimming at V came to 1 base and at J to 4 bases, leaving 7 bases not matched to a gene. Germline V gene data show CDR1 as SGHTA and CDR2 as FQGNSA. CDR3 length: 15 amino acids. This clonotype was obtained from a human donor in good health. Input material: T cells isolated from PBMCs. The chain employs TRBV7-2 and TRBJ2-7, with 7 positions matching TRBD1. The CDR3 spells CASSLVTGSVYEQYF. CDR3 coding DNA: TGTGCCAGCAGCTTAGTGACAGGGTCGGTATACGAGCAGTACTTC. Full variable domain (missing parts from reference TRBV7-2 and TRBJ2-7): GAGVSQSPSNKVTEKGKDVELRCDPISGHTALYWYRQSLGQGLEFLIYFQGNSAPDKSGLPSDRFSAERTGGSVSTLTIQRTQQEDSAVYLCASSLVTGSVYEQYFGPGTRLTVT.